This TCR beta chain came from a study of blood T cell repertoires in COVID-19. Study context: COVID-19 samples collected from the United States, Italy and Spain covered acute and convalescent phases.

The germline V gene has CDR1 MDHEN and CDR2 SYDVKM. The CDR3 contains 16 residues. Trimming removed 6 bases from V and 4 bases from J; junction bases left unmatched: 9. Here immunoSEQ multiplex PCR was the method, and the copy in TCRdb shows in-frame clones only, minus some. The sample lists over 55,000 clones, around 90% occurring once. V gene TRBV28 combines with J gene TRBJ2-5; TRBD2 agrees at 12 bases. The TCR originated in a human donor with active COVID-19. The donor label of this sample is uncertain. Sequenced input: peripheral blood. CDR3 in DNA: TGTGCCAGCAGGCCTCTAGCGGGAGGGGGGGGAGAGACCCAGTACTTC. Its protein product is CASRPLAGGGGETQYF.